The rows below give T cell receptor beta chains drawn from one sample of a study of blood T cell repertoires in COVID-19. This table comes from immunoSEQ multiplex PCR, and its TCRdb copy is limited to in-frame clones, with some not included. The profile shows about 150,000 clones, over 70% of them singletons. What was sequenced was peripheral blood. These TCRs come from a human donor in a cohort sampled during active COVID-19. Both conserved end residues are part of each CDR3. The D gene is left open where the match is weak. Clone size is shown for a subset of rows, as once, few, many or a class of expanded clone.

j_call | v_call | clone_size | d_call | cdr3_aa | cdr3_nt
TRBJ2-7 | TRBV2 | - | TRBD1 | CASTAGTGSNEQYF | TGTGCCAGCACCGCGGGGACAGGGTCCAACGAGCAGTACTTC
TRBJ2-5 | TRBV6-5 | once | - | CASSYSGGYGGETQYF | TGTGCCAGCAGTTACTCCGGAGGATACGGCGGGGAGACCCAGTACTTC
TRBJ2-1 | TRBV15 | - | - | CATSRDSSSYNEQFF | TGTGCCACCAGCAGGGACTCGAGCTCCTACAATGAGCAGTTCTTC
TRBJ2-7 | TRBV5-4 | many | - | CASSPGLSYEQYF | TGTGCCAGCAGCCCAGGACTTTCCTACGAGCAGTACTTC
TRBJ1-2 | TRBV9 | - | TRBD1 | CASSMRPGTGTYGYTF | TGTGCCAGCAGCATGCGTCCCGGGACAGGGACCTATGGCTACACCTTC
TRBJ2-3 | TRBV7-6 | - | TRBD2 | CASSLDFAGVATDTQYF | TGTGCCAGCAGCTTAGATTTCGCGGGGGTCGCCACAGATACGCAGTATTTT
TRBJ1-4 | TRBV4-3 | - | - | CASSQDPQDGGEKLFF | TGCGCCAGCAGCCAAGATCCCCAGGACGGAGGGGAAAAACTGTTTTTT
TRBJ2-5 | TRBV6-1 | - | - | CASSEGSRRETQYF | TGTGCCAGCAGTGAAGGATCTCGGAGGGAGACCCAGTACTTC
TRBJ2-3 | TRBV4-2 | - | TRBD2 | CASSQDTSGSELADTQYF | TGTGCCAGCAGCCAAGATACTAGCGGGAGTGAGTTGGCAGATACGCAGTATTTT
TRBJ2-5 | TRBV6-2/TRBV6-3 | - | TRBD1 | CASSPPGTGVQETQYF | TGTGCCAGCAGCCCCCCCGGGACAGGGGTACAAGAGACCCAGTACTTC
TRBJ1-2 | TRBV4-3 | - | - | CASSQSGTYARSGYTF | TGCGCCAGCAGCCAATCCGGGACATACGCCCGAAGTGGCTACACCTTC
TRBJ2-2 | TRBV7-2 | - | - | CASSQQDLRTGELFF | TGTGCCAGCAGCCAGCAAGACCTGCGGACCGGGGAGCTGTTTTTT
TRBJ1-1 | TRBV3-1/TRBV3-2 | - | - | CASSRQSNTEAFF | TGTGCCAGCAGCCGACAGTCGAACACTGAAGCTTTCTTT
TRBJ1-1 | TRBV5-6 | - | TRBD1 | CASTGYRGNTEAFF | TGTGCCAGCACCGGATACAGGGGGAACACTGAAGCTTTCTTT
TRBJ1-4 | TRBV9 | - | TRBD1 | CASSVGTGGEKLFF | TGTGCCAGCAGCGTAGGGACAGGGGGTGAAAAACTGTTTTTT
TRBJ2-2 | TRBV2 | few | TRBD2 | CASRLLAGGSGELFF | TGTGCCAGCAGATTGCTAGCGGGAGGATCCGGGGAGCTGTTTTTT
TRBJ1-1 | TRBV11-1 | few | TRBD1 | CASSLDPRGFTEAFF | TGTGCCAGCAGCTTAGACCCCAGGGGGTTCACTGAAGCTTTCTTT
TRBJ1-1 | TRBV7-9 | once | - | CASSLARDVKAFF | TGTGCCAGCAGCTTAGCCCGGGATGTGAAAGCTTTCTTT
TRBJ1-2 | TRBV19 | - | - | CASSTLTPPNYGYTF | TGTGCCAGTAGTACACTCACCCCCCCCAACTATGGCTACACCTTC
TRBJ1-1 | TRBV19 | once | TRBD1 | CASSTPRTGNTEAFF | TGTGCCAGTAGTACCCCGAGGACAGGGAACACTGAAGCTTTCTTT
TRBJ2-2 | TRBV9 | - | TRBD2 | CASSVVSGGNTGELFF | TGTGCCAGCAGCGTAGTGAGCGGGGGGAACACCGGGGAGCTGTTTTTT
TRBJ2-7 | TRBV5-1 | - | - | CASSLQGREQYF | TGCGCCAGCAGCTTACAGGGTCGCGAGCAGTACTTC
TRBJ2-2 | TRBV5-5 | few | TRBD1 | CASSLGQGVDTGELFF | TGTGCCAGCAGCTTGGGACAGGGGGTTGATACCGGGGAGCTGTTTTTT
TRBJ1-5 | TRBV24-1 | once | - | CATSVSGRGVNQPQHF | TGTGCCACCAGTGTGAGTGGCAGGGGCGTGAATCAGCCCCAGCATTTT
TRBJ1-1 | TRBV19 | - | TRBD1 | CASSLRTGENTEAFF | TGTGCCAGTAGTCTTCGGACAGGGGAGAACACTGAAGCTTTCTTT
TRBJ1-2 | TRBV7-3 | once | - | CASSSGGVGGYTF | TGTGCCAGCAGCTCCGGAGGGGTTGGTGGCTACACCTTC
TRBJ1-4 | TRBV18 | - | - | CASSPTRTYTNEKLFF | TGTGCCAGCTCACCTACTCGAACCTATACTAATGAAAAACTGTTTTTT
TRBJ1-5 | TRBV10-3 | once | - | CAISESPLGGITFQPQHF | TGTGCCATCAGTGAGTCCCCACTAGGAGGGATCACCTTTCAGCCCCAGCATTTT
TRBJ2-1 | TRBV5-1 | - | TRBD2 | CASSPGASGGNNEQFF | TGCGCCAGCAGCCCAGGCGCTAGCGGGGGAAATAATGAGCAGTTCTTC
TRBJ1-1 | TRBV5-4 | - | - | CASSFDHSEAFF | TGTGCCAGCAGCTTTGATCACAGCGAAGCTTTCTTT
TRBJ2-7 | TRBV3-1/TRBV3-2 | - | TRBD2 | CASSPYCAGTSDSYEQYF | TGTGCCAGCAGCCCTTATTGCGCCGGGACTAGCGACTCCTACGAGCAGTACTTC
TRBJ2-1 | TRBV5-6 | - | - | CASRLRQWDNEQFF | TGTGCCAGCAGACTTCGACAGTGGGACAATGAGCAGTTCTTC
TRBJ1-2 | TRBV7-9 | many | - | CASSSYDGGVDGYTF | TGTGCCAGCAGCTCTTATGACGGGGGTGTCGATGGCTACACCTTC
TRBJ2-5 | TRBV5-4 | - | TRBD1 | CASSRPATGTGVQTQYF | TGTGCCAGCAGCCGCCCGGCTACCGGGACAGGGGTACAGACCCAGTACTTC
TRBJ2-2 | TRBV7-8 | many | TRBD2 | CASSRISGSVNTGELFF | TGTGCCAGCAGCCGCATTAGCGGGAGTGTGAACACCGGGGAGCTGTTTTTT
TRBJ2-5 | TRBV5-1 | - | - | CASSTRVEETQYF | TGCGCCAGCAGCACCAGGGTTGAGGAGACCCAGTACTTC
TRBJ1-5 | TRBV7-2 | - | TRBD1 | CASSLRPRTGGFQPQHF | TGTGCCAGCAGCTTACGCCCTCGCACAGGGGGCTTTCAGCCCCAGCATTTT
TRBJ1-1 | TRBV12-3/TRBV12-4 | - | - | CASSRIQAEAFF | TGTGCCAGCAGCCGTATTCAGGCTGAAGCTTTCTTT
TRBJ1-3 | TRBV6-5 | - | TRBD1 | CASSTGTDSGNTIYF | TGTGCCAGCAGCACCGGGACAGATTCTGGAAACACCATATATTTT
TRBJ1-2 | TRBV15 | once | TRBD1 | CATSRDMIAGTGANYGYTF | TGTGCCACCAGCAGAGACATGATCGCCGGGACAGGAGCTAACTATGGCTACACCTTC
TRBJ1-6 | TRBV2 | - | - | CASSERQVNSPLHF | TGTGCCAGCAGTGAAAGACAGGTTAATTCACCCCTCCACTTT
TRBJ1-6 | TRBV7-9 | - | - | CASSFETDNSPLHF | TGTGCCAGCAGCTTCGAAACAGATAATTCACCCCTCCACTTT
TRBJ2-1 | TRBV10-3 | - | TRBD2 | CAISESSGSNEQFF | TGTGCCATCAGTGAGTCGAGCGGGAGCAATGAGCAGTTCTTC
TRBJ1-1 | TRBV27 | - | TRBD1 | CASSLIRGREAFF | TGTGCCAGCAGTTTAATCAGGGGGAGGGAAGCTTTCTTT
TRBJ1-4 | TRBV30 | once | TRBD1 | CAWSTDRGHNEKLFF | TGTGCCTGGAGTACCGACAGGGGCCATAATGAAAAACTGTTTTTT
TRBJ1-2 | TRBV28 | - | - | CASSSDALVQGNGYTF | TGTGCCAGCAGTTCCGACGCCTTGGTTCAGGGGAATGGCTACACCTTC
TRBJ2-5 | TRBV7-2 | - | TRBD1 | CASSPRGTAVETQYF | TGTGCCAGCAGCCCCCGAGGGACAGCGGTTGAGACCCAGTACTTC
TRBJ2-5 | TRBV18 | - | - | CASSSTVGETQYF | TGTGCCAGCTCATCGACAGTCGGGGAGACCCAGTACTTC
TRBJ1-4 | TRBV11-2 | - | - | CASSLVAGGNEKLFF | TGTGCCAGCAGCTTAGTAGCGGGGGGTAACGAAAAACTGTTTTTT
TRBJ2-2 | TRBV5-4 | - | TRBD2 | CASREGQAGELFF | TGTGCCAGCCGGGAGGGCCAGGCCGGGGAGCTGTTTTTT
TRBJ2-7 | TRBV5-4 | few | TRBD1 | CASSLGTGVLREQYF | TGTGCCAGCAGCTTGGGGACAGGCGTGCTACGCGAGCAGTACTTC
TRBJ1-1 | TRBV16 | - | - | CASSHRENTEAFF | TGTGCCAGCAGCCATCGGGAAAACACTGAAGCTTTCTTT
TRBJ1-1 | TRBV7-2 | - | - | CASSFRANTEAFF | TGTGCCAGCAGCTTCAGGGCAAACACTGAAGCTTTCTTT
TRBJ1-1 | TRBV5-1 | - | - | CASSLSRSDTEAFF | TGCGCCAGCAGCTTGTCACGGTCTGACACTGAAGCTTTCTTT
TRBJ1-1 | TRBV9 | - | - | CASSDPGHLNTEAFF | TGTGCCAGCAGCGACCCGGGACACCTAAACACTGAAGCTTTCTTT
TRBJ2-5 | TRBV25-1 | few | TRBD2 | CASSPFGTSGLQYF | TGTGCCAGCAGTCCCTTCGGGACTAGCGGACTACAGTACTTC
TRBJ2-1 | TRBV24-1 | - | - | CATSGGPSSYNEQFF | TGTGCCACCAGTGGGGGGCCCAGCTCCTACAATGAGCAGTTCTTC